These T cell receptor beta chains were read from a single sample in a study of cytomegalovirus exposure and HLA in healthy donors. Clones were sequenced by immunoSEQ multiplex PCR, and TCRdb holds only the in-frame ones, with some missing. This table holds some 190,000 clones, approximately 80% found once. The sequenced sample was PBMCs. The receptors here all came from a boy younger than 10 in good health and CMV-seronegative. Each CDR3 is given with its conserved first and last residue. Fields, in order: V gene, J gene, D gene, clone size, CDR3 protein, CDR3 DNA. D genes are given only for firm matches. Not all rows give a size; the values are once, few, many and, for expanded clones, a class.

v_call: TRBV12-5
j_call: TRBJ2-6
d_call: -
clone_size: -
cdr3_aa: CASSAGANVLTF
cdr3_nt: TGTGCTAGTTCTGCTGGGGCCAACGTCCTGACTTTC

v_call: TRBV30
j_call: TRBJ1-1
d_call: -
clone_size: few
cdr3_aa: CAWSVTGRNTEAFF
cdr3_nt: TGTGCCTGGAGTGTCACAGGGCGGAACACTGAAGCTTTCTTT

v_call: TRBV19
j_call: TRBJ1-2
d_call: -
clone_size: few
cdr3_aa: CASSIQSTRYGYTF
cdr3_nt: TGTGCCAGTAGTATTCAGTCGACGAGGTATGGCTACACCTTC

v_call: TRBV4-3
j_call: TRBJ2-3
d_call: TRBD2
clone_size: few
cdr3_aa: CASSQDRASGGMSTDTQYF
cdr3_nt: TGCGCCAGCAGCCAAGATAGGGCTAGCGGGGGCATGAGCACAGATACGCAGTATTTT

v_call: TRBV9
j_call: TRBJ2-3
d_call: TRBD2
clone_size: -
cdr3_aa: CASSVGGRGARDTQYF
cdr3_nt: TGTGCCAGCAGCGTAGGGGGGCGGGGGGCCCGAGATACGCAGTATTTT

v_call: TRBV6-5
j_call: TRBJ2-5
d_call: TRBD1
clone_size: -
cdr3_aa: CASSADRVEETQYF
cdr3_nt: TGTGCCAGCAGTGCGGACAGGGTTGAAGAGACCCAGTACTTC

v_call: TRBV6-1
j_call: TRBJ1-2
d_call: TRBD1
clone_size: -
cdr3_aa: CASRGSDREIGGYTF
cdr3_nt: TGTGCCAGCAGGGGGTCCGACAGGGAAATTGGTGGCTACACCTTC

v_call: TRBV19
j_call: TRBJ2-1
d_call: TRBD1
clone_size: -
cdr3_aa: CASSPRRTGRAYNEQFF
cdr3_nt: TGTGCCAGTAGTCCCCGACGGACAGGGAGAGCGTACAATGAGCAGTTCTTC

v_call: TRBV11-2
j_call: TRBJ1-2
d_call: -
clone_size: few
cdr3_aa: CASSSGYGYTF
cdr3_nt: TGTGCCAGCAGCTCAGGGTATGGCTACACCTTC

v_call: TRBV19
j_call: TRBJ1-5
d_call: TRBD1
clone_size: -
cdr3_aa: CASSRQGSNQPQHF
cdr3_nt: TGTGCCAGTAGTAGACAGGGAAGTAATCAGCCCCAGCATTTT

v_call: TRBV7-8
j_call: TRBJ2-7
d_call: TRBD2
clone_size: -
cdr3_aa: CASSVTGTSFSEQYF
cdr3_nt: TGTGCCAGCAGCGTCACCGGGACTAGCTTCTCCGAGCAGTACTTC

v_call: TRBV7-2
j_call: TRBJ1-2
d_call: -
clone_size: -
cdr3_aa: CASSSDRIYGYTF
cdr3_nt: TGTGCCAGCAGCTCCGACAGGATCTATGGCTACACCTTC

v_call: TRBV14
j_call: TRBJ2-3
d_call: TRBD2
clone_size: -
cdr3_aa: CASSQRQLTSGRDTQYF
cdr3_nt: TGTGCCAGCAGCCAAAGACAGCTGACTAGCGGGAGGGATACGCAGTATTTT

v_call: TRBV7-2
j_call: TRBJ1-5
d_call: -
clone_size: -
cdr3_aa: CASSLETGGNQPQHF
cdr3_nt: TGTGCCAGCAGCTTAGAAACGGGGGGAAATCAGCCCCAGCATTTT

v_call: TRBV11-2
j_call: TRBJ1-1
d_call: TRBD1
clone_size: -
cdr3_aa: CASSWGQGPLSLEAFF
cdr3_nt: TGTGCCAGCAGCTGGGGACAGGGGCCGCTGAGTCTAGAAGCTTTCTTT

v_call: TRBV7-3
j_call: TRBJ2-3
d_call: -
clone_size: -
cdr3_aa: CASSTGGTDTQYF
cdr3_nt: TGTGCCAGCAGCACGGGGGGCACAGATACGCAGTATTTT

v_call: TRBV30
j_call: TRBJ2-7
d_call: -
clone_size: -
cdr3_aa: CAWTHRGGLSSYEQYF
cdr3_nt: TGTGCCTGGACCCACCGCGGGGGCCTGAGCTCCTACGAGCAGTACTTC

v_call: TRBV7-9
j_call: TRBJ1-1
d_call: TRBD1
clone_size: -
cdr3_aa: CASSFQQGWAEAFF
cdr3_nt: TGTGCCAGCAGCTTCCAACAGGGGTGGGCTGAAGCTTTCTTT

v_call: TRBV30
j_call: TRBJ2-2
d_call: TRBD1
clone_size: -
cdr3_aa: CAWRDRANGELFF
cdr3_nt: TGTGCCTGGAGAGACAGGGCCAACGGGGAGCTGTTTTTT

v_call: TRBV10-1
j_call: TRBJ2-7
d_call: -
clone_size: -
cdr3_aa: CASSDLDYEQYF
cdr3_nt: TGCGCCAGCAGTGATCTAGACTACGAGCAGTACTTC

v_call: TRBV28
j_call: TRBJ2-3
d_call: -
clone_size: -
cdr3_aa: CASMSARSTDTQYF
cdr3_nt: TGTGCCAGCATGTCAGCGAGAAGCACAGATACGCAGTATTTT

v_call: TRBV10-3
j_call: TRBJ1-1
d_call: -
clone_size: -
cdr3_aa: CAISEPGGANTEAFF
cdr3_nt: TGTGCCATCAGTGAGCCTGGGGGCGCGAACACTGAAGCTTTCTTT

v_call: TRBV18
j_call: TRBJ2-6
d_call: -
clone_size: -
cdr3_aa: CASSPLQGLSGANVLTF
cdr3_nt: TGTGCCAGCTCACCACTACAGGGACTATCTGGGGCCAACGTCCTGACTTTC

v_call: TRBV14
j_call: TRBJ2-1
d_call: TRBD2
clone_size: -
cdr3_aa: CASSPGRHEQFF
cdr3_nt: TGTGCCAGCAGCCCCGGGAGGCATGAGCAGTTCTTC

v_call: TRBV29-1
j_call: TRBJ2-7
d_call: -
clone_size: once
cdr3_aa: CSVVRGQSYEQYF
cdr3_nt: TGCAGCGTTGTAAGGGGTCAGTCTTACGAGCAGTACTTC

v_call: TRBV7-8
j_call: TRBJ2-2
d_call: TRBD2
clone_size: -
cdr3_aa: CASSFGLAGGTGELFF
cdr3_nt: TGTGCCAGCAGCTTCGGACTAGCGGGAGGCACCGGGGAGCTGTTTTTT

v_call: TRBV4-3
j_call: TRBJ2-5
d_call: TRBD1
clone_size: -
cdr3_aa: CASRLPTGCQETQYF
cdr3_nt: TGCGCCAGCAGACTCCCGACAGGGTGCCAAGAGACCCAGTACTTC

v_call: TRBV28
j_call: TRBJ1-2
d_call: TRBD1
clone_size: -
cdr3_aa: CASSSGGQGIYGYTF
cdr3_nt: TGTGCCAGCAGTTCCGGGGGACAGGGTATCTATGGCTACACCTTC

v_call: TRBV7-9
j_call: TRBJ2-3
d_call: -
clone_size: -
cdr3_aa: CASSYRDNTDTQYF
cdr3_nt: TGTGCCAGCAGCTACCGGGACAACACAGATACGCAGTATTTT

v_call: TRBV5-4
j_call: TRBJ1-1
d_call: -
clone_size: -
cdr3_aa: CASSQFLNTEAFF
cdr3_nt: TGTGCCAGCAGCCAATTCCTGAACACTGAAGCTTTCTTT

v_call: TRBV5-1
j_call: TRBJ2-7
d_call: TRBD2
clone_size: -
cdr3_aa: CASSTGLAGGTEQYF
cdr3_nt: TGCGCCAGCAGCACGGGACTAGCGGGAGGAACCGAGCAGTACTTC

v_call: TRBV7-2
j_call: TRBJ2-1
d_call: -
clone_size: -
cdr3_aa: CASSPPGLDNEQFF
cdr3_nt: TGTGCCAGCAGCCCCCCGGGACTTGACAATGAGCAGTTCTTC